This TCR beta chain was sequenced in a study of T-cell reconstitution after alpha-beta-depleted transplantation in children. TCRbeta library construction was performed incorporating unique molecular identifiers. MiXCR was run by TCRdb on the PCR reads, yielding one entry per CDR3 protein. The profile covers about 640,000 distinct CDR3 sequences, with roughly 15% appearing a single time and approximately 1.1% taken by the ten largest. The sample here was PBMCs from the stem cell graft donor, taken from the stem cell graft. The receptor's source is a human donor who donated a stem cell graft to a child with acute myeloid leukemia.

The CDR3: CASSLRERGTDTQYF. The CDR3 region has the DNA TGTGCCAGCAGCTTACGGGAAAGGGGCACAGATACGCAGTATTTT. This chain uses TRBV7-9 with TRBJ2-3, with TRBD2 as a possible D gene (5 bases). This CDR3 region has 15 residues. Germline CDR1 is SEHNR and CDR2 is FQNEAQ (reference sequence). The V end was cut by 2 bases, the J end by 1 base, with 10 bases between.